This T cell receptor beta chain is drawn from a study of OX40 agonist ivuxolimab in advanced cancers. General study results and limits: People who partly responded at 0.1-3.0 mg/kg had some of the least clonal expansion seen. In CD8+ T cells, expanded clones were on average more numerous than in CD4+.

The V gene end was trimmed by 7 bases and the J gene end by 7 bases; junction bases not matched to a gene: 6. Germline V gene sequence: CDR1 MDHEN, CDR2 SYDVKM. CDR3 length: 13 residues. As regards this clone: Its antigen is not known.

The method was immunoSEQ multiplex PCR; TCRdb's version includes in-frame clones alone and lacks a portion of them. The data show around 140,000 clones, 75% to 95% seen once. A history of autoimmune disease or systemic immunosuppression excluded patients. The chain has TRBV28 and TRBJ1-3; 8 bases align to TRBD1. This material consisted of CD4+ or CD8+ T cells sorted from blood, taken in a trial of the OX40 agonist ivuxolimab. The source of this sequence is an adult with an advanced solid tumor such as melanoma, head and neck, liver or kidney cancer. As DNA, the CDR3 is TGTGCCAGCAAGGCAGGGGGCCGTAACACCATATATTTT. Its translation is CASKAGGRNTIYF.